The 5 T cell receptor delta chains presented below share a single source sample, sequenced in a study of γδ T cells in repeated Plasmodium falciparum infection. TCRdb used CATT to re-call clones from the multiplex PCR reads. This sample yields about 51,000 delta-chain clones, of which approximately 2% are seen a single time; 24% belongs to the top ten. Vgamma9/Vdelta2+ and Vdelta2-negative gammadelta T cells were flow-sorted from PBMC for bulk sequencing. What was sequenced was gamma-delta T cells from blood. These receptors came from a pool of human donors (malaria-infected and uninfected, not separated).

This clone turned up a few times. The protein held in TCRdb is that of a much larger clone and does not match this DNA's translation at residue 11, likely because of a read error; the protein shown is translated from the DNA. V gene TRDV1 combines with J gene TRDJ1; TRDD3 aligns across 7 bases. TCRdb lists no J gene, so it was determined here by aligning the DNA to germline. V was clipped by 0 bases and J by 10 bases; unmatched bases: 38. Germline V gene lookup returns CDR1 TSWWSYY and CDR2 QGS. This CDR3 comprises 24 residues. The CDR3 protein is CALGELTPLPLRWGWGNGYMGLIF. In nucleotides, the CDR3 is TGTGCTCTTGGGGAACTCACTCCACTTCCACTCCGTTGGGGGTGGGGGAACGGTTATATGGGACTCATCTTT.

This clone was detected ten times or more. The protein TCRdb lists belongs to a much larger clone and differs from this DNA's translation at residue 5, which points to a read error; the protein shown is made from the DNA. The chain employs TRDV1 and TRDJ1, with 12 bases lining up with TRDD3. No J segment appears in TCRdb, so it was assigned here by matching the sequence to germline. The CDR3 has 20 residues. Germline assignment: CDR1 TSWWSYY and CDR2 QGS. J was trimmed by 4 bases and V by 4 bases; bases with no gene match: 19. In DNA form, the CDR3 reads TGTGCTCTTGGGGGACCATTGCCGACTCCAACTGGGGGATACCGCGATAAACTCATCTTT. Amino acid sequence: CALGGPLPTPTGGYRDKLIF.

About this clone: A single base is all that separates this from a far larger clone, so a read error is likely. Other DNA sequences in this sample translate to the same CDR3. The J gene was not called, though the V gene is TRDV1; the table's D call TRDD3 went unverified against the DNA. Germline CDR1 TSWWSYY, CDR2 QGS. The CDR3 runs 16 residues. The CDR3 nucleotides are TGTGCTCTTGGGGAACGAGGGATACGTTTAGCAGCACAGCTCTTCTTT. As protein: CALGERGIRLAAQLFF.

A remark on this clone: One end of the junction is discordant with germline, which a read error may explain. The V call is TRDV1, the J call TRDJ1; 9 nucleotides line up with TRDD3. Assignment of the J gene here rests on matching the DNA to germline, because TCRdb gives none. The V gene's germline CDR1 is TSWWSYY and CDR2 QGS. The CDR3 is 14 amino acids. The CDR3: CAGLGDLYTDKLIF. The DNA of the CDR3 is TGCGCCGGTCTGGGGGATCTCTACACCGATAAACTCATCTTT.

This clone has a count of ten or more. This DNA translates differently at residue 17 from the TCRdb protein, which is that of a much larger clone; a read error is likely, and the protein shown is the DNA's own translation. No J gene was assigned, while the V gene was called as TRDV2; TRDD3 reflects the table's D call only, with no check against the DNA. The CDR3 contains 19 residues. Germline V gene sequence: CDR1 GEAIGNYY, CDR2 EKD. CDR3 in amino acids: CACDTVSGGYSGYTDKRIF. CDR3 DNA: TGTGCCTGTGACACCGTTTCTGGGGGATACTCCGGGTACACCGATAAACGCATCTTT.